This T cell receptor (beta chain) was captured in a study of blood T cell repertoires in COVID-19. CDR1 is PRHDT and CDR2 is FYEKMQ in the germline V gene (reference sequence). CDR3 length: 14 amino acids. V lost 3 bases and J 7 bases, leaving 10 bases between the germline ends. Sequenced by immunoSEQ multiplex PCR; TCRdb stores in-frame clones only, minus some. The sample consists of just over 350,000 clones, 65% to 90% of them appearing once. The rearrangement uses TRBV13 and TRBJ1-6; D is unresolved. This TCR derives from an older woman with COVID-19, enrolled during active disease. Sequencing was performed on peripheral blood. In DNA form, the CDR3 reads TGTGCCAGCAGCTTTGTCAACAGCAATTCACCCCTCCACTTT. It is translated as CASSFVNSNSPLHF.